Below, 29 T cell receptor beta chains from the same sample are listed, as sequenced in a study of cytomegalovirus exposure and HLA in healthy donors. PCR primers comprised 60 Vbeta and 13 Jbeta primers. The table came from immunoSEQ multiplex PCR; TCRdb's copy has only in-frame clones and leaves some out. This sample carries 200,000 to 250,000 clones, 85% to 90% of them seen once, and the ten largest clones take about 1%. What was sequenced was PBMCs. The source of these receptors is a woman aged 18 to 35 in good health and CMV-seronegative.

This clone has only a few counts. The chain joins TRBV7-2 to TRBJ2-6; maybe TRBD1 (6 bases). V was shortened by 6 bases and J by 0 bases, with 15 bases between the two germline ends. The CDR3 runs to 17 residues. The germline gives CDR1 SGHTA, CDR2 FQGNSA. The DNA of the CDR3 is TGTGCCAGCAGTGCCGCCGGACAGTCCTCTGGGGCCAACGTCCTGACTTTC. This encodes CASSAAGQSSGANVLTF.

V and J are TRBV5-4 and TRBJ1-1; D call uncertain. The V gene's germline CDR1 is SGHNT and CDR2 YYREEE (reference sequence). The CDR3 is 14 amino acids. V gave up 5 bases and J gave up 1 base, with 12 bases separating them. The CDR3 region has the DNA TGTGCCAGCAGTACACCGAACCGGAACACTGAAGCTTTCTTT. It translates to CASSTPNRNTEAFF.

This clone occurred once. The rearrangement links TRBV13 to TRBJ2-7; D ambiguous. The CDR3 sequence is 14 residues long. The germline V gene encodes CDR1 PRHDT and CDR2 FYEKMQ (reference sequence). V gave up 1 base and J gave up 4 bases, with 11 bases separating them. CDR3 nucleotide sequence: TGTGCCAGCAGCTTAGTGGGCCCAACGTACGAGCAGTACTTC. This sequence encodes CASSLVGPTYEQYF.

The CDR3 reads CASRLAGGSTDTQYF. The CDR3 DNA is TGTGCCAGCAGGCTAGCGGGGGGGAGCACAGATACGCAGTATTTT. The chain has TRBV6-6 and TRBJ2-3; 12 bases map to TRBD2. After removal of 6 bases from V and 0 bases from J, the junction contained 1 base not matched to a gene. The CDR3 totals 15 residues. The germline CDR1 and CDR2 sequences are MNHNY and SVGAGI (reference sequence).

This rearrangement joins TRBV19 to TRBJ1-1; D remains ambiguous. The CDR3 runs to 14 residues. The V gene's germline CDR1 is LNHDA and CDR2 SQIVND (reference sequence). V was clipped by 5 bases and J by 2 bases, with 12 bases between them. In DNA, the CDR3 is TGTGCCAGTAGTTTCGGGGTGGGTAACACTGAAGCTTTCTTT. Translating gives CASSFGVGNTEAFF.

The chain recombines TRBV4-3 with TRBJ2-5; no definite D call. V was clipped by 0 bases and J by 2 bases, with 13 bases between them. The CDR3 consists of 16 residues. Germline loops: CDR1 LGHNA, CDR2 YSLEER. In nucleotides, the CDR3 is TGCGCCAGCAGCCAAGACCAGCGCGGTTATCAAGAGACCCAGTACTTC. Translating it yields CASSQDQRGYQETQYF.

This clone was found once. The chain recombines TRBV9 with TRBJ2-1; 9 bases are shared with TRBD2. The V and J ends lost 2 bases and 7 bases, in that order; junction bases with no gene match: 7. The CDR3 is 15 amino acids. The germline V gene encodes CDR1 SGDLS and CDR2 YYNGEE. The CDR3 here is CASSVAAGGWNEQFF. The DNA for the CDR3 is TGTGCCAGCAGCGTGGCGGCGGGAGGGTGGAATGAGCAGTTCTTC.

The rearrangement joins TRBV2 to TRBJ1-2; D is unclear. V lost 1 base, J lost 4 bases, and 13 bases lay in between. The CDR3 has 15 amino acids. Germline V gene data show CDR1 as SNHLY and CDR2 as FYNNEI. The CDR3 nucleotides are TGTGCCAGCAGTGAAGAGGGAGGGTCCCCCTATGGCTACACCTTC. Translation gives CASSEEGGSPYGYTF.

The chain combines TRBV10-2 with TRBJ1-1; D possibly corresponds to TRBD1 (5 bases). Deletions cut 7 bases from V and 5 bases from J, with 14 bases between. The CDR3 is 13 amino acids. Germline CDR1 and CDR2: WSHSY and SAAADI. The chain's CDR3 is CASMASGQTEAFF. In nucleotides, the CDR3 is TGCGCCAGCATGGCATCAGGGCAAACTGAAGCTTTCTTT.

The V and J genes are TRBV7-8 and TRBJ2-1; 8 nucleotides match TRBD2. The CDR3 consists of 12 residues. The trim removed 4 bases at V and 8 bases at J, leaving 1 base unmatched. CDR1 SGHVS and CDR2 FQNEAQ come from the germline V gene. CDR3 loop: CASSSRGDEQFF. CDR3 nucleotides: TGTGCCAGCAGCTCGCGGGGGGATGAGCAGTTCTTC.

This clone was recorded only once. The genes are TRBV7-9 and TRBJ2-7; a weak D match, TRBD1 (6 bases). The CDR3 is 13 residues long. Germline lookup yields CDR1 SEHNR and CDR2 FQNEAQ (reference sequence). Deletions cut 5 bases from V and 0 bases from J, with 8 bases between. The CDR3 reads CASSADSSYEQYF. The CDR3 bases are TGTGCCAGCAGCGCGGACAGCTCCTACGAGCAGTACTTC. The whole variable domain, filled in from reference TRBV7-9 and TRBJ2-7, reads DTGVSQNPRHKITKRGQNVTFRCDPISEHNRLYWYRQTLGQGPEFLTYFQNEAQLEKSRLLSDRFSAERPKGSFSTLEIQRTEQGDSAMYLCASSADSSYEQYFGPGTRLTVT.

The rearrangement uses TRBV29-1 and TRBJ1-2; 8 bases are a match to TRBD1. With 7 bases clipped from V and 6 bases from J, the junction kept 10 bases outside the gene matches. The CDR3 covers 13 residues. Per germline, CDR1 SQVTM and CDR2 ANQGSEA. CDR3 sequence reads: CSATVTGADGYTF. CDR3 DNA sequence: TGCAGCGCCACGGTGACAGGGGCGGATGGCTACACCTTC.

This rearrangement joins TRBV6-5 to TRBJ1-5; D unclear. The CDR3 runs to 15 residues. Per the germline V gene, CDR1 is MNHEY and CDR2 is SVGAGI. Trimming removed 0 bases from V and 7 bases from J, with 13 bases in between. CDR3 protein: CASSYSTSIRQPQHF. CDR3 coding DNA: TGTGCCAGCAGTTACTCGACGAGCATCAGGCAGCCCCAGCATTTT.

This chain connects TRBV6-5 to TRBJ1-4, with 8 bases identical to TRBD1. The germline gives CDR1 MNHEY, CDR2 SVGAGI. The length of the CDR3 is 13 residues. With V trimmed by 2 bases and J by 8 bases, 1 base remained unmatched. DNA of the CDR3: TGTGCCAGCAGTTACGACAGGGGAGAAAAACTGTTTTTT. Its translation is CASSYDRGEKLFF.

V and J are TRBV5-6 and TRBJ2-3, with 13 nucleotides matching TRBD2. Trimming took 1 base from V and 0 from J; bases not matched to a gene: 8. CDR1 SGHDT and CDR2 YYEEEE come from the germline V gene. This CDR3 region has 19 residues. CDR3 DNA sequence: TGTGCCAGCAGCTTGCCGGGACTAGCGGGGATAGCGAGCACAGATACGCAGTATTTT. This encodes CASSLPGLAGIASTDTQYF.

This sequence joins TRBV16 and TRBJ2-1; 9 bases match TRBD2. Per germline, CDR1 KGHSY and CDR2 FQNENV. The CDR3 has 14 amino acids. V shed 4 bases and J 4 bases; nucleotides not matched to a gene: 2. CDR3 DNA: TGTGCCAGCAGCCCGACTAGCGGATACAATGAGCAGTTCTTC. Its translation: CASSPTSGYNEQFF.

The chain carries TRBV7-9 and TRBJ2-7; D uncertain. In germline, CDR1 is SEHNR, CDR2 FQNEAQ (reference sequence). V was cut by 0 bases and J by 5 bases, with 5 bases left in between. This CDR3 contains 12 residues. DNA for the CDR3: TGTGCCAGCAGCTTAGCTAGCAACGAGCAGTACTTC. Encoded protein: CASSLASNEQYF.

The V and J genes are TRBV7-8 and TRBJ2-7; D might be TRBD1 (6 bases). Trimming took 4 bases from V and 0 from J, leaving 13 bases between them. Germline V gene sequence: CDR1 SGHVS, CDR2 FQNEAQ. This CDR3 comprises 15 residues. DNA of the CDR3: TGTGCCAGCAGCTCCCCTAGGGGGAGCTCCTACGAGCAGTACTTC. It codes for CASSSPRGSSYEQYF.

The rearrangement links TRBV19 to TRBJ1-2; 9 bases line up with TRBD1. Per germline, CDR1 LNHDA and CDR2 SQIVND (reference sequence). The CDR3 runs 15 residues. The V gene end was trimmed by 1 base and the J gene end by 7 bases; junction bases not matched to a gene: 7. The CDR3 region has the DNA TGTGCCAGTAGTATAGGGAACAGGGGGCGCGGTGGCTACACCTTC. Amino acids: CASSIGNRGRGGYTF.

This clone was seen more than once but under ten times. The rearrangement uses TRBV19 and TRBJ2-6; a possible D gene is TRBD2 (6 bases). The CDR3 totals 17 residues. V was trimmed by 4 bases and J by 4 bases, leaving 17 bases between them. The germline CDR1 and CDR2 sequences are LNHDA and SQIVND (reference sequence). CDR3 loop: CASSKGLNIGGANVLTF. The CDR3 DNA sequence: TGTGCCAGTAGTAAGGGACTTAATATCGGCGGGGCCAACGTCCTGACTTTC.

V is TRBV4-3 and J is TRBJ2-7, with D tentatively TRBD2 (5 bases). Trimming cost V 0 bases and J 0 bases, with 15 bases left between them. The CDR3 is 17 amino acids. Germline CDR1 and CDR2: LGHNA and YSLEER. The CDR3 region has the DNA TGCGCCAGCAGCCAAGATTTTCGACGGGAAAGCTCCTACGAGCAGTACTTC. Protein product: CASSQDFRRESSYEQYF.

This rearrangement joins TRBV29-1 to TRBJ2-1; no firm D call. There are 14 residues in the CDR3. Germline CDR1 reads SQVTM; CDR2 reads ANQGSEA. Trimming cost V 3 bases and J 4 bases, with 13 bases left between them. CDR3 DNA: TGCAGCGTTGATTGGGCCAGCCGATACAATGAGCAGTTCTTC. Its protein product is CSVDWASRYNEQFF.

The DNA of the CDR3 is TGTGCCACCAGCAGAGATTGGTCGGGGTCAGCTGAAGCTTTCTTT. Translating it yields CATSRDWSGSAEAFF. This rearrangement joins TRBV15 to TRBJ1-1; no reliable D call. Germline-derived CDR1 and CDR2 are LNHNV and YYDKDF (reference sequence). Trimming shortened V by 0 bases and J by 6 bases, and 14 bases separated the two germline ends. The CDR3 runs to 15 residues.

The chain carries TRBV19 and TRBJ1-4; TRBD1 agrees at 9 bases. J lost 8 bases, V lost 0 bases, and 7 bases had no gene match. The CDR3 loop spans 16 amino acids. CDR1 and CDR2 (germline): LNHDA, SQIVND (reference sequence). CDR3 loop: CASSIEGTGQSEKLFF. The CDR3 DNA follows: TGTGCCAGTAGTATAGAAGGGACAGGGCAGTCGGAAAAACTGTTTTTT.

CDR3 region: CASSQGGQGGSSPLHF. The CDR3 coding sequence is TGCGCCAGCAGCCAAGGGGGACAGGGCGGGAGTTCACCCCTCCACTTT. The J gene is TRBJ1-6, the V gene TRBV4-3; 9 bases map to TRBD1. CDR1 is LGHNA, CDR2 YSLEER, per germline. V lost 1 base and J lost 9; bases outside the gene matches: 7. This CDR3 region has 16 residues.

CDR3 sequence: CASSYSFPNQPQHF. In DNA form, the CDR3 reads TGTGCCAGCAGTTACTCGTTCCCAAATCAGCCCCAGCATTTT. This sequence joins TRBV6-6 and TRBJ1-5, with D uncertain. The length of the CDR3 is 14 residues. Germline lookup yields CDR1 MNHNY and CDR2 SVGAGI (reference sequence). Trimming stripped 0 bases from V and 4 bases from J, with 7 bases between.

The chain combines TRBV7-2 with TRBJ1-2; TRBD1 matches at 7 bases. The CDR3 is 13 amino acids. Trimming took 4 bases from V and 2 from J; bases not matched to a gene: 1. Germline loops: CDR1 SGHTA, CDR2 FQGNSA. CDR3 residues: CASSSQGNYGYTF. Here the CDR3 DNA reads TGTGCCAGCAGCTCACAGGGGAACTATGGCTACACCTTC.

V gene TRBV4-3 combines with J gene TRBJ2-1, with 10 nucleotides matching TRBD1. The CDR3 extends over 15 amino acids. Germline loops: CDR1 LGHNA, CDR2 YSLEER. V gave up 5 bases and J gave up 4 bases; unmatched junction bases: 5. The CDR3 reads CASSSRDRGYNEQFF. As DNA, the CDR3 is TGCGCCAGCAGCTCCCGGGACAGGGGTTACAATGAGCAGTTCTTC.

On this clone: At the DNA level, this CDR3 is encoded by other sequences in the same sample as well. The chain links TRBV5-1 to TRBJ2-5; 16 nucleotides agree with TRBD2. Germline V lookup: CDR1 SGHRS, CDR2 YFSETQ. The CDR3 is 17 amino acids. The V gene end was trimmed by 4 bases and the J gene end by 0 bases; junction bases not matched to a gene: 3. CDR3 region: CASSPGLAGGYQETQYF. The CDR3 coding sequence is TGCGCCAGCAGCCCGGGACTAGCGGGGGGGTACCAAGAGACCCAGTACTTC.